Below, 27 T cell receptor beta chains from the same sample are listed, as sequenced in a study of OX40 agonist ivuxolimab in advanced cancers. TCRdb's copy holds only in-frame clones and misses some; the assay was immunoSEQ multiplex PCR. The sample carries 99,000 or so clones, more than 85% recorded once. Source: CD4+ or CD8+ T cells sorted from blood, taken in a trial of the OX40 agonist ivuxolimab. The receptors here all came from an adult with an advanced solid tumor such as melanoma, head and neck, liver or kidney cancer.

This rearrangement joins TRBV7-8 to TRBJ1-3, with D unclear. V was pared by 5 bases and J by 6 bases, with 11 bases between. This CDR3 region has 13 residues. Germline V gives CDR1 SGHVS, CDR2 FQNEAQ. DNA of the CDR3: TGTGCCAGCAGCGTGGGAGGCTCAAACACCATATATTTT. Amino acids: CASSVGGSNTIYF.

This chain links TRBV5-8 with TRBJ1-2, with D hard to call. The CDR3 is 13 amino acids. The germline gives CDR1 SGHTS, CDR2 YDEGEE. Trimming took off 5 bases at V and 4 bases at J, with 12 bases between the two ends. CDR3 DNA sequence: TGTGCCAGCAGTTTCTCCGGAGGCTATGGCTACACCTTC. Amino acid sequence: CASSFSGGYGYTF.

This sequence joins TRBV28 and TRBJ2-1, with 11 bases aligning to TRBD2. The trim removed 6 bases at V and 3 bases at J, leaving 7 bases unmatched. Germline CDR1 and CDR2: MDHEN and SYDVKM. CDR3 size: 16 residues. CDR3 sequence: CASSRLAGKSYNEQFF. CDR3 coding DNA: TGTGCCAGCAGCCGACTAGCGGGAAAAAGCTACAATGAGCAGTTCTTC.

This chain connects TRBV4-3 to TRBJ1-4, with 8 bases identical to TRBD1. After removal of 4 bases from V and 3 bases from J, the junction contained 4 bases not matched to a gene. CDR3 length: 15 residues. The germline CDR1 and CDR2 sequences are LGHNA and YSLEER. CDR3 nucleotides: TGCGCCAGCAGCCTAGCAGGGGGCTCTAATGAAAAACTGTTTTTT. Translated: CASSLAGGSNEKLFF.

This rearrangement joins TRBV4-3 to TRBJ2-5, with TRBD2 matching 10 bases. This CDR3 has 16 amino acids. The junction had 8 bases not matched to a gene; V was cut back by 2 bases and J by 5 bases. CDR1 is LGHNA and CDR2 is YSLEER in the germline V gene. The CDR3 spells CASSQNLAGVAETQYF. Written as DNA, the CDR3 is TGCGCCAGCAGCCAAAATCTAGCGGGAGTGGCGGAGACCCAGTACTTC.

V and J are TRBV5-4 and TRBJ2-2; TRBD1 agrees at 7 bases. The CDR3 is made up of 15 amino acids. Germline values: CDR1 SGHNT, CDR2 YYREEE (reference sequence). The ends lost 0 bases at V and 3 bases at J; junction bases unmatched: 2. The CDR3 DNA follows: TGTGCCAGCAGCTTGGAGGGGGCACACACCGGGGAGCTGTTTTTT. Its translation is CASSLEGAHTGELFF. The complete variable domain, with remaining parts taken from reference TRBV5-4 and TRBJ2-2, reads ETGVTQSPTHLIKTRGQQVTLRCSSQSGHNTVSWYQQALGQGPQFIFQYYREEENGRGNFPPRFSGLQFPNYSSELNVNALELDDSALYLCASSLEGAHTGELFFGEGSRLTVL.

The chain combines TRBV15 with TRBJ1-2; D not resolved. The CDR3 spans 15 residues. Trimming took 4 bases from V and 2 from J, leaving 14 bases between them. CDR1 is LNHNV, CDR2 YYDKDF, per germline (reference sequence). The CDR3 nucleotides are TGTGCCACCAGCAAGGGCGCCGATGAGAACTATGGCTACACCTTC. Its protein is CATSKGADENYGYTF.

This chain connects TRBV21-1 to TRBJ2-1; the table names TRBD2, a call not compared with the DNA. TRBV21-1 is a known pseudogene. The CDR3 has 20 amino acids. CDR3 coding DNA: TGTGCCAGCAGAAATTGGGCGGGACTAGCGGCTTCTCTACCCTACAATGAGCAGTTCTTC. Translating gives CASRNWAGLAASLPYNEQFF.

The V call is TRBV19, the J call TRBJ1-5; possibly TRBD1 for D (6 bases). The length of the CDR3 is 14 residues. V dropped 10 bases and J dropped 6 bases, with 19 bases sitting between them. Germline V gene data show CDR1 as LNHDA and CDR2 as SQIVND (reference sequence). Here the CDR3 DNA reads TGTGCCACTCAAGGGGGTGGGGGAACTCAGCCCCAGCATTTT. It codes for CATQGGGGTQPQHF.

This chain joins TRBV14 and TRBJ2-3; D is undetermined. Germline CDR1 reads SGHDN; CDR2 reads FVKESK. Trimming stripped 4 bases from V and 1 base from J, with 12 bases between. The CDR3 loop spans 15 amino acids. DNA of the CDR3: TGTGCCAGCAGCCCATTTGGGTTGGGCACAGATACGCAGTATTTT. Protein product: CASSPFGLGTDTQYF.

V gene TRBV18 combines with J gene TRBJ2-5; 13 bases align to TRBD2. The junction had 5 bases not matched to a gene; V was cut back by 2 bases and J by 5 bases. Germline V gene sequence: CDR1 KGHSH, CDR2 LQKENI. CDR3 size: 16 residues. The CDR3 DNA follows: TGTGCCAGCTCACCATCGACTAGCGGGAGGCAGGAGACCCAGTACTTC. It specifies CASSPSTSGRQETQYF.

This clone was seen a few times. This chain links TRBV18 with TRBJ1-5, with D perhaps matching TRBD1 (5 bases). This CDR3 region has 16 residues. The ends were cut back, 5 bases at V and 4 bases at J, with 18 bases in the middle. Germline V lookup: CDR1 KGHSH, CDR2 LQKENI. The CDR3: CASSFNDRSTNQPQHF. The DNA for the CDR3 is TGTGCCAGCTCATTCAATGACAGATCTACTAATCAGCCCCAGCATTTT.

This clone was counted a few times. The chain recombines TRBV11-3 with TRBJ2-1; TRBD2 matches at 11 bases. Germline loops: CDR1 SGHNT, CDR2 YENEEA. The CDR3 contains 17 residues. V lost 6 bases and J lost 0; bases outside the gene matches: 7. The DNA of the CDR3 is TGTGCCAGCAGTCGTAGCGGGAGGGCAAGCTCCTACAATGAGCAGTTCTTC. Protein product: CASSRSGRASSYNEQFF.

This sequence joins TRBV5-6 and TRBJ2-3; TRBD2 matches 12 bases. The V gene's germline CDR1 is SGHDT and CDR2 YYEEEE. The trim removed 5 bases at V and 2 bases at J, leaving 6 bases unmatched. This CDR3 has 16 amino acids. CDR3 amino acids: CASRRLAGVFTDTQYF. CDR3 DNA sequence: TGTGCCAGCAGAAGACTAGCGGGAGTATTCACAGATACGCAGTATTTT.

The V gene is TRBV28, the J gene TRBJ1-2, with 9 bases identical to TRBD1. The J segment lost 4 bases and the V segment lost 6 bases, leaving 3 bases of the junction unmatched. The CDR3 length is 13 residues. The germline CDR1 and CDR2 sequences are MDHEN and SYDVKM. CDR3 in amino acids: CASRTGGGYGYTF. CDR3 sequence (DNA): TGTGCCAGCAGAACAGGGGGCGGCTATGGCTACACCTTC.

The chain has TRBV7-6 and TRBJ1-1, with D unclear. Per the germline V gene, CDR1 is SGHVS and CDR2 is FNYEAQ. V lost 5 bases and J 0 bases, leaving 19 bases between the germline ends. This CDR3 comprises 17 residues. The CDR3 DNA reads as TGTGCCAGCAGCCCCAGGATACAGCCCACCTTGAACACTGAAGCTTTCTTT. It yields the protein CASSPRIQPTLNTEAFF.

The chain is built from TRBV18 and TRBJ1-1; maybe TRBD1 (6 bases). The CDR3 has 13 amino acids. Trimming cost V 6 bases and J 7 bases, with 15 bases left between them. The V gene's germline CDR1 is KGHSH and CDR2 LQKENI. The CDR3 loop is CASSRGAENEAFF. The CDR3 DNA follows: TGTGCCAGCTCCCGGGGGGCCGAAAATGAAGCTTTCTTT.

The chain has TRBV7-2 and TRBJ2-7; 8 nucleotides agree with TRBD1. The CDR3 consists of 14 residues. Germline CDR1 SGHTA, CDR2 FQGNSA. J was trimmed by 6 bases and V by 4 bases; bases with no gene match: 8. Here the CDR3 DNA reads TGTGCCAGCAGCTCGCAAACGACAGGGGTCGAGCAGTACTTC. It codes for CASSSQTTGVEQYF.

The gene calls are TRBV10-2 and TRBJ2-3, with 8 positions matching TRBD1. CDR1 is WSHSY, CDR2 SAAADI, per germline. With 5 bases clipped from V and 6 bases from J, the junction kept 1 base outside the gene matches. This CDR3 spans 12 amino acids. The CDR3 here is CASSPGGDTQYF. The CDR3 DNA sequence: TGCGCCAGCAGTCCAGGGGGCGATACGCAGTATTTT.

This chain joins TRBV2 and TRBJ2-5, with 9 bases matching TRBD1. The V and J ends lost 6 bases and 5 bases, in that order; junction bases with no gene match: 4. The germline V gene has CDR1 SNHLY and CDR2 FYNNEI. The CDR3 runs 13 residues. Written as DNA, the CDR3 is TGTGCCAGCAGGGGTACAGGGGGCGAGACCCAGTACTTC. Amino acid sequence: CASRGTGGETQYF.

The chain recombines TRBV5-1 with TRBJ1-2; D gene ambiguous. The CDR3 loop spans 13 amino acids. The germline V gene has CDR1 SGHRS and CDR2 YFSETQ. V dropped 1 base and J dropped 1 base, with 5 bases sitting between them. CDR3 bases: TGCGCCAGCAGCTTGCCCGGTAACTATGGCTACACCTTC. Translating it yields CASSLPGNYGYTF.

The rearrangement joins TRBV5-1 to TRBJ1-3; the D gene is possibly TRBD1 (5 bases). Trimming left V 4 bases short and J 2 bases short, with 10 bases between. This CDR3 is 14 amino acids long. From germline, CDR1 is SGHRS and CDR2 YFSETQ. CDR3 region: CASSVLGAGNTIYF. The CDR3 DNA sequence: TGCGCCAGCAGCGTCTTGGGGGCTGGAAACACCATATATTTT. Drawing the rest from reference TRBV5-1 and TRBJ1-3, the complete variable domain is KAGVTQTPRYLIKTRGQQVTLSCSPISGHRSVSWYQQTPGQGLQFLFEYFSETQRNKGNFPGRFSGRQFSNSRSEMNVSTLELGDSALYLCASSVLGAGNTIYFGEGSWLTVV.

The chain combines TRBV5-4 with TRBJ2-1; 7 positions match TRBD1. Germline-derived CDR1 and CDR2 are SGHNT and YYREEE (reference sequence). The CDR3 is made up of 14 amino acids. Germline trimming cut 1 base from V and 5 bases from J; bases unmatched to any gene: 3. The CDR3 nucleotides are TGTGCCAGCAGCTTGCAACAGGGGAACAATGAGCAGTTCTTC. The encoded protein is CASSLQQGNNEQFF.

This clone was seen a single time. This chain connects TRBV15 to TRBJ1-1; no firm D call. Trimming took 0 bases from V and 1 from J, leaving 12 bases between them. Germline assignment: CDR1 LNHNV and CDR2 YYDKDF (reference sequence). The CDR3 sequence is 16 residues long. This CDR3 reads CATSREPLRQNTEAFF. CDR3 nucleotides: TGTGCCACCAGCAGAGAACCCTTAAGACAGAACACTGAAGCTTTCTTT.

This rearrangement joins TRBV5-4 to TRBJ1-1; TRBD1 might be the D (5 bases). Germline-derived CDR1 and CDR2 are SGHNT and YYREEE (reference sequence). CDR3 length equals 15 residues. V was clipped by 0 bases and J by 1 base, with 10 bases between them. This CDR3 reads CASSLEGTGNTEAFF. The DNA for the CDR3 is TGTGCCAGCAGCTTGGAGGGGACGGGGAACACTGAAGCTTTCTTT. Combining the CDR3 with reference TRBV5-4 and TRBJ1-1 gives the whole variable domain ETGVTQSPTHLIKTRGQQVTLRCSSQSGHNTVSWYQQALGQGPQFIFQYYREEENGRGNFPPRFSGLQFPNYSSELNVNALELDDSALYLCASSLEGTGNTEAFFGQGTRLTVV.

The chain joins TRBV29-1 to TRBJ2-5, with 7 bases aligning to TRBD1. Per the germline V gene, CDR1 is SQVTM and CDR2 is ANQGSEA. With 0 bases clipped from V and 2 bases from J, the junction kept 6 bases outside the gene matches. The CDR3 length is 15 residues. CDR3 DNA sequence: TGCAGCGTTGAAGAGGCAGGGGGTTATCAAGAGACCCAGTACTTC. It is translated as CSVEEAGGYQETQYF.

The chain combines TRBV4-1 with TRBJ2-7, with 8 bases identical to TRBD1. The V gene's germline CDR1 is MGHRA and CDR2 YSYEKL. This CDR3 region has 14 residues. V gave up 1 base and J gave up 4 bases; unmatched junction bases: 3. The CDR3 protein is CASSQGDRSYEQYF. The CDR3 DNA follows: TGCGCCAGCAGCCAAGGGGACAGGTCGTACGAGCAGTACTTC.